This TCR beta chain is from a study of T cells after yellow fever vaccination. Study-level background: When fractions had low cell numbers, they were prepared with SMART-Seq v4 Ultra Low Input.

The table lists this clonotype with many counts. The antigen remains undetermined. The germline V gene has CDR1 SGHTA and CDR2 FQGTGA. Unmatched junction bases numbered 5, after V lost 2 bases and J lost 1 base. This CDR3 contains 16 residues. Study-wide findings and caveats: After the booster, 96% of CD4 and 88% of CD8 primary-response clones were re-detected.

One entry per CDR3 protein, called by TCRdb with MiXCR from the 5' RACE reads. Among some 350,000 distinct CDR3 sequences listed, approximately 9% were seen once. The receptor was isolated from a man between 18 and 35 years old who received the YFV17D yellow fever vaccine. The V and J genes are TRBV7-3 and TRBJ2-1, with 7 bases aligning to TRBD2. Sequencing used PBMCs, obtained on the day of the first yellow fever vaccination. The CDR3 protein is CASSLEGRGSYNEQFF. As DNA, the CDR3 is TGTGCCAGCAGCTTAGAGGGGCGGGGGTCCTACAATGAGCAGTTCTTC. The entire variable domain, with the rest obtained from reference TRBV7-3 and TRBJ2-1, is as follows: GAGVSQTPSNKVTEKGKYVELRCDPISGHTALYWYRQSLGQGPEFLIYFQGTGAADDSGLPNDRFFAVRPEGSVSTLKIQRTERGDSAVYLCASSLEGRGSYNEQFFGPGTRLTVL.